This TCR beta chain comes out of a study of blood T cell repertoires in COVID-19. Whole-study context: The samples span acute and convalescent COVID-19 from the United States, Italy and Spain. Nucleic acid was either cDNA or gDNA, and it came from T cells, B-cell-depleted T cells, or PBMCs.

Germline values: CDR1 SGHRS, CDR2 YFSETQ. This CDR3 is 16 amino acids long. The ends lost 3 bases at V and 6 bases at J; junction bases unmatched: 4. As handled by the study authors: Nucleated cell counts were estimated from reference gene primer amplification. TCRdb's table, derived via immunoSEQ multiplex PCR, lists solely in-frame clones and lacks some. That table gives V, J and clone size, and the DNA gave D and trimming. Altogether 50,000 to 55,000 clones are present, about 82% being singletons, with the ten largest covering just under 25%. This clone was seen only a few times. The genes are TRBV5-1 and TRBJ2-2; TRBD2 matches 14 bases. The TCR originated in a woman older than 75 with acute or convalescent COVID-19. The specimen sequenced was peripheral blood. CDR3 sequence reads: CASSSKGLAGAGELFF. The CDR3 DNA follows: TGCGCCAGCAGCTCGAAGGGACTAGCGGGAGCCGGGGAGCTGTTTTTT.